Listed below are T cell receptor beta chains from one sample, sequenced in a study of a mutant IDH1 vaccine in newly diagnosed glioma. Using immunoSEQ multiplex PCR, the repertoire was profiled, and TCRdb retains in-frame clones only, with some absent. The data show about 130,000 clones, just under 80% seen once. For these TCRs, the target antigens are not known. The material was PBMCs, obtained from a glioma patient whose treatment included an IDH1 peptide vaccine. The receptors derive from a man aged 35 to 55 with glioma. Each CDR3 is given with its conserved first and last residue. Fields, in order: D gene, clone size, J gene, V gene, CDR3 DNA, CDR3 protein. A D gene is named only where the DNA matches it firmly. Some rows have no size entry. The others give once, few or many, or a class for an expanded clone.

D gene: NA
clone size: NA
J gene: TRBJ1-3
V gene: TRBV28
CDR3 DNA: TGTGCCAGCAGTTTTTCAGGGCTCTCTGGAAACACCATATATTTT
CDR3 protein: CASSFSGLSGNTIYF

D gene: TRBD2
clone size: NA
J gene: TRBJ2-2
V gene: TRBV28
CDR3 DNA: TGTGCCAGCAGTTTACGAGCGGGAGCCGGGGAGCTGTTTTTT
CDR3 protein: CASSLRAGAGELFF

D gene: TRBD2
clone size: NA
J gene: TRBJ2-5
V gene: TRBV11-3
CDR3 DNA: TGTGCCAGCAGCCGCGGGACTAGCGGGGGGGAAGAGACCCAGTACTTC
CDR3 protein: CASSRGTSGGEETQYF

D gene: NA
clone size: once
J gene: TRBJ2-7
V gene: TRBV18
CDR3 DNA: TGTGCCAGCTCACCACGAAAACCCGGGGGCTACGAGCAGTACTTC
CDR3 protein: CASSPRKPGGYEQYF

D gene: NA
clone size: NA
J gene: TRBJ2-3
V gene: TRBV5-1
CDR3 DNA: TGCGCCAGCAGCTTGACCACAGATACGCAGTATTTT
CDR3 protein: CASSLTTDTQYF

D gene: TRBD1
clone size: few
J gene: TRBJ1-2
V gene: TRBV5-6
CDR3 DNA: TGTGCCAGCAGCGCCGGGACAGGGTATGGCTACACCTTC
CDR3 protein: CASSAGTGYGYTF

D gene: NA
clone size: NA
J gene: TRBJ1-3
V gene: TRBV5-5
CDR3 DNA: TGTGCCAGCAGCTTGGGCACAAGGGAGGGAGAAAACACCATATATTTT
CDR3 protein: CASSLGTREGENTIYF

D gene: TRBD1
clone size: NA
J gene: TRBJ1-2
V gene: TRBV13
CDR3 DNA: TGTGCCAGCAGCAAAGGAGGGACAGGGGGCGGCTACACCTTC
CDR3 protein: CASSKGGTGGGYTF

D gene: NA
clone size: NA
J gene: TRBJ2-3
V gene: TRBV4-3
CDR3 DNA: TGCGCCAGCAGCCCAGATCGGGGTTTCGGGACAGATACGCAGTATTTT
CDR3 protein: CASSPDRGFGTDTQYF

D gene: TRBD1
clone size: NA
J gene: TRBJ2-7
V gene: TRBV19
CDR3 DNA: TGTGCCAGTAGTCCGGACAGGGAGGACGAGCAGTACTTC
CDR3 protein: CASSPDREDEQYF

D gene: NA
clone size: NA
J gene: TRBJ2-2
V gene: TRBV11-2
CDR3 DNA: TGTGCCAGCAGCTCCTGGACAGACAACACCGGGGAGCTGTTTTTT
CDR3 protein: CASSSWTDNTGELFF

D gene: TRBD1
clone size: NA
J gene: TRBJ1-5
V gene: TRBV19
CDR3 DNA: TGTGCCAGTAGGACCCAGGGACAGCTCAATCAGCCCCAGCATTTT
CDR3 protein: CASRTQGQLNQPQHF

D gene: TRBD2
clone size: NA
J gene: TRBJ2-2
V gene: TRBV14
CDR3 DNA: TGTGCCAGCGCCAGGACTAGCGGGGGGTTTGGCTCCGGGGAGCTGTTTTTT
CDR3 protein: CASARTSGGFGSGELFF

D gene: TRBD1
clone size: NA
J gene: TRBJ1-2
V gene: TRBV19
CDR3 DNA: TGTGCCAGTAGTTCGACAGGGGGTATGTTTGGCTACACCTTC
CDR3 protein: CASSSTGGMFGYTF